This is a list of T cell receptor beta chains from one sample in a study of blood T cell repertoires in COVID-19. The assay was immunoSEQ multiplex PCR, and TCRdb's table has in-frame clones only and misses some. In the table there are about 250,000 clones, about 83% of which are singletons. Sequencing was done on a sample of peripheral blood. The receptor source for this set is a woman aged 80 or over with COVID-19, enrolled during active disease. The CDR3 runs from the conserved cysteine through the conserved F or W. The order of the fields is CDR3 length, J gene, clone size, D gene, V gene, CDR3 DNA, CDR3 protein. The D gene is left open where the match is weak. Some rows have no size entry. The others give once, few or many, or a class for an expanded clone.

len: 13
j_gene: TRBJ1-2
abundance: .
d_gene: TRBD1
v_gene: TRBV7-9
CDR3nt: TGTGCCAGCAGCTTAGAACAGGGGAGCGGCTACACCTTC
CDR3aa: CASSLEQGSGYTF

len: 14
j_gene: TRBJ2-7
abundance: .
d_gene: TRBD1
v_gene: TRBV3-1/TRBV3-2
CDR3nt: TGTGCCAGCAGCCCCCGGACAGGGGGCTTCGAGCAGTACTTC
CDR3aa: CASSPRTGGFEQYF

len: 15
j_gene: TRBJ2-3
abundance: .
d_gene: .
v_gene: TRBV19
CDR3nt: TGTGCCAGTAGTATTGAAGGAAGCGGCACAGATACGCAGTATTTT
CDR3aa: CASSIEGSGTDTQYF

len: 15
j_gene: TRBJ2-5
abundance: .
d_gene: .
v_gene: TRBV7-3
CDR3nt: TGTGCCAGCAGCCCCCGGCCGACTAGTCTAGAGACCCAGTACTTC
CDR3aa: CASSPRPTSLETQYF

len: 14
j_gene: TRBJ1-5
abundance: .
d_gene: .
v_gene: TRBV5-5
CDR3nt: TGTGCCAGCAGCTTCGTGGGGGGAAGGCAGCCCCAGCATTTT
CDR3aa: CASSFVGGRQPQHF

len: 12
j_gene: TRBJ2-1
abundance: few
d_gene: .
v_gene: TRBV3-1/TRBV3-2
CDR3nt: TGTGCCAGCAGCCGTGGACTTAATGAGCAGTTCTTC
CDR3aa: CASSRGLNEQFF

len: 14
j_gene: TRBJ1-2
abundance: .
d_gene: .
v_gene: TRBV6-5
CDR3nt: TGTGCCAGCAGTTCCCCCGGGACAACAAATGGCTACACCTTC
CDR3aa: CASSSPGTTNGYTF

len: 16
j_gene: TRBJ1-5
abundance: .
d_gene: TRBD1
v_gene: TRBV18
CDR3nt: TGTGCCAGCTCACCAATGGGACAGGGGGGCAATCAGCCCCAGCATTTT
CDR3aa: CASSPMGQGGNQPQHF

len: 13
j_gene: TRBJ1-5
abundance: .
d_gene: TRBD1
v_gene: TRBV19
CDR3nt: TGTGCCAGTAATACAGGGGTTGATCAGCCCCAGCATTTT
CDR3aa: CASNTGVDQPQHF

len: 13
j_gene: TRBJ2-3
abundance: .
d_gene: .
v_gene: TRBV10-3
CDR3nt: TGTGCCATTGGGGAGGCGAGCACAGATACGCAGTATTTT
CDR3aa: CAIGEASTDTQYF

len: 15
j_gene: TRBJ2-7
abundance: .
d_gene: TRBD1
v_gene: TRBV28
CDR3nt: TGTGCCAGCCGTAGAGGAGGACAGGGAAACTACGAGCAGTACTTC
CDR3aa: CASRRGGQGNYEQYF

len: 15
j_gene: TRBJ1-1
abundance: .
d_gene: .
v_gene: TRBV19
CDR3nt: TGTGCCAGTAGTCCGACCCTTAGGGGTCTGACTGAAGCTTTCTTT
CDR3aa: CASSPTLRGLTEAFF

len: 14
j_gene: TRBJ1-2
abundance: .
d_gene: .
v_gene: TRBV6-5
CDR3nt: TGTGCCAGCAGTTACTCGAGGGGGAACTATGGCTACACCTTC
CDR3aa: CASSYSRGNYGYTF

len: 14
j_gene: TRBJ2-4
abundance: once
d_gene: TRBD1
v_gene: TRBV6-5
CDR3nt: TGTGCCGGGGGGACAGGGGGGAGCAAAAACATTCAGTACTTC
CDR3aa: CAGGTGGSKNIQYF

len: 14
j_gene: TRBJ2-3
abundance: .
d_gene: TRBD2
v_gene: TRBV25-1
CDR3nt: TGTGCCAGCCCCCCAGGCGGGGGTATAGATACGCAGTATTTT
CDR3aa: CASPPGGGIDTQYF

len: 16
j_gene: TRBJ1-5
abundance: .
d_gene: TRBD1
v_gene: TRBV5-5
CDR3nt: TGTGCCAGCAGCTTGAACACAGGGGAAGGTAGTCAGCCCCAGCATTTT
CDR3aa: CASSLNTGEGSQPQHF

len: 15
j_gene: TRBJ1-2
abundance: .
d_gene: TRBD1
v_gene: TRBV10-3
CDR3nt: TGTGCCATCAGTGAGTCTGGACAGGGTAACTATGGCTACACCTTC
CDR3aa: CAISESGQGNYGYTF

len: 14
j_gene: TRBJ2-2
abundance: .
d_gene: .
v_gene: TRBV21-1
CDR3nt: TGTGCCAAGCGGGAAGCTATGAACACCGGGGAGCTGTTTTTT
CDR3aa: CAKREAMNTGELFF

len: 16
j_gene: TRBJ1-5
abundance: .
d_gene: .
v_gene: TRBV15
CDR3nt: TGTGCCACCAGCAGGGACCGAGGGGGTAGCAATCAGCCCCAGCATTTT
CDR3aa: CATSRDRGGSNQPQHF

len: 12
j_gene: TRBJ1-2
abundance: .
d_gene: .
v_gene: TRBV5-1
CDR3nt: TGCGCCAGCAGCTGGGGGCGCGGAGGCTACACCTTC
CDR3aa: CASSWGRGGYTF

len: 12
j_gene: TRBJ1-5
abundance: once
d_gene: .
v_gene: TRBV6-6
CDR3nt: TGTGCCGTGTCGCGAGTAAATCAGCCCCAGCATTTT
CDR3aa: CAVSRVNQPQHF

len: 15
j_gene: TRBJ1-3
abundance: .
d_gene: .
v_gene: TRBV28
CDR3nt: TGTGCCAGCAGTGTCAGGGTCCCCTCTGGAAACACCATATATTTT
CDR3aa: CASSVRVPSGNTIYF

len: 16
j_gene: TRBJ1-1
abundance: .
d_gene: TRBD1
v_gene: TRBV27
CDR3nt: TGTGCCAGCAGTTTATACCCGGGACAGGTAAACACTGAAGCTTTCTTT
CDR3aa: CASSLYPGQVNTEAFF

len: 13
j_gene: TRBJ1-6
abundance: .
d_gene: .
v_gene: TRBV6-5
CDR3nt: TGTGCCAGCAGTTACTCAGCGAATTCACCCCTCCACTTT
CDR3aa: CASSYSANSPLHF

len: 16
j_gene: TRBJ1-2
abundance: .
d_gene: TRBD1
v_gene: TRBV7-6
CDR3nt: TGTGCCAGCAGCCCCGGACAGGGGGCGCGGGTCTATGGCTACACCTTC
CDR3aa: CASSPGQGARVYGYTF

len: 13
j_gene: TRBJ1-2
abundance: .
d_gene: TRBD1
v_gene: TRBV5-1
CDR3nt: TGCGCCAGCAGCCGGGACAGAGCGGATGGCTACACCTTC
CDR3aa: CASSRDRADGYTF

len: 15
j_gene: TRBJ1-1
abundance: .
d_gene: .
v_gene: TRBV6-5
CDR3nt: TGTGCCAGCAGTTACTCGAACCCCACCCTGGGCGGGGCTTTCTTT
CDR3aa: CASSYSNPTLGGAFF

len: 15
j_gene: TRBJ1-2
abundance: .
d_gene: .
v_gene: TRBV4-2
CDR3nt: TGTGCCAGCAGCCAAGAGGCGGGGCCCTTATATGGCTACACCTTC
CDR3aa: CASSQEAGPLYGYTF

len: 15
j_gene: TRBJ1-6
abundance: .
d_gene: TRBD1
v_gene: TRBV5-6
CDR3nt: TGTGCCAGCACCCTGAGGACAGGGCAAGGGTCACCCCTCCACTTT
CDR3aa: CASTLRTGQGSPLHF

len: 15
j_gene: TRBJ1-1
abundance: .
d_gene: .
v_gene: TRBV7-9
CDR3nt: TGTGCCAGCAGCTTAGAACTTTCTATGAACACTGAAGCTTTCTTT
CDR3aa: CASSLELSMNTEAFF

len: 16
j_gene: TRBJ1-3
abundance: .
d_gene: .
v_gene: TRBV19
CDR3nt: TGTGCCAGTAGTATCCCCAACAGACCCTCTGGAAACACCATATATTTT
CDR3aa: CASSIPNRPSGNTIYF

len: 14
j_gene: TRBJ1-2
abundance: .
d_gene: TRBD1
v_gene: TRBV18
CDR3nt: TGTGCCAGCTCATCGGGACAGGGGGTGGATGGCTACACCTTC
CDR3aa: CASSSGQGVDGYTF

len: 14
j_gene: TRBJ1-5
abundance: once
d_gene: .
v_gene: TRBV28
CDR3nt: TGTGCCAGCAGGGCGGGCTTTCGCAATCAGCCCCAGCATTTT
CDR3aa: CASRAGFRNQPQHF

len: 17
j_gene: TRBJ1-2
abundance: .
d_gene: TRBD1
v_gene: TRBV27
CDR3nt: TGTGCCAGCGCCTTAAAACAATCGGGCAGGGGGAACTATGGCTACACCTTC
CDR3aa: CASALKQSGRGNYGYTF

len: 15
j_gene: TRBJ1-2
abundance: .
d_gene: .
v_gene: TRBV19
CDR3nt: TGTGCCAGTAGGAGAGGGGGTACAGAACACTATGGCTACACCTTC
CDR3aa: CASRRGGTEHYGYTF

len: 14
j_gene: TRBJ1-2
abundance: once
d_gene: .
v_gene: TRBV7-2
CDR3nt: TGTGCCAGCAGCTTGAGCGTAAATGTCTATGGCTACACCTTC
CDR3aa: CASSLSVNVYGYTF

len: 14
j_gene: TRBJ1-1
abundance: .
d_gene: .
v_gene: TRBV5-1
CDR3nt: TGCGCCAGCAGCTACGGGAACCAGAACACTGAAGCTTTCTTT
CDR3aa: CASSYGNQNTEAFF

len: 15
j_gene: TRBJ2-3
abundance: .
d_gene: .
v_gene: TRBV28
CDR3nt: TGTGCCAGCAGTTTCAGGCGGGGTGCGTCAGATACGCAGTATTTT
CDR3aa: CASSFRRGASDTQYF

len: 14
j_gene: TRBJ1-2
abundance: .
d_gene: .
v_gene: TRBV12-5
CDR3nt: TGTGCTAGTGGTTCCGGGGGGGTAATATATGGCTACACCTTC
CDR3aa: CASGSGGVIYGYTF

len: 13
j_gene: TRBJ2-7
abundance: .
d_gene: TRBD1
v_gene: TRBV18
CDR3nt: TGTGCCAGCTCACCAGGACAGGGGGGCGAGCAGTACTTC
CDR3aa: CASSPGQGGEQYF

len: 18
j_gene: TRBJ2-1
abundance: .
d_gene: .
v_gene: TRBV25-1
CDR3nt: TGTGCCAGCAGCGGGGGAGGACCCCTATCGAGCTCCTACAATGAGCAGTTCTTC
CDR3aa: CASSGGGPLSSSYNEQFF

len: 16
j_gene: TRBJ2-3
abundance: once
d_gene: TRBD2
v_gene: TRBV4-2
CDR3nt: TGTGCCAGCAGCCAAGTCACAGCGGGGGCCACAGATACGCAGTATTTT
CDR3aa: CASSQVTAGATDTQYF

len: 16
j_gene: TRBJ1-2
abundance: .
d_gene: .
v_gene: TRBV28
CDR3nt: TGTGCCAGCAGTTCCCTCCGAGTAAGAGGATACTATGGCTACACCTTC
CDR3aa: CASSSLRVRGYYGYTF

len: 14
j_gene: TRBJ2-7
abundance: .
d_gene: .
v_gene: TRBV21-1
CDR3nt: TGTGCCAGCAGCAACCGACAGGGGGGCTACGAGCAGTACTTC
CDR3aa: CASSNRQGGYEQYF

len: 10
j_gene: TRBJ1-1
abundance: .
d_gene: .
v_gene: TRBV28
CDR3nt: TGTGCCACCGTGAACACTGAAGCTTTCTTT
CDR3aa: CATVNTEAFF

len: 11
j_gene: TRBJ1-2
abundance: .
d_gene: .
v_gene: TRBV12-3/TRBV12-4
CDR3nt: TGTGCCAGCATGCTGGCCTATGGCTACACCTTC
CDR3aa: CASMLAYGYTF

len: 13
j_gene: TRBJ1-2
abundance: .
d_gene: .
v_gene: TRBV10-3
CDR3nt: TGTGCCACCACCCCGGGGGGAAACTATGGCTACACCTTC
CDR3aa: CATTPGGNYGYTF

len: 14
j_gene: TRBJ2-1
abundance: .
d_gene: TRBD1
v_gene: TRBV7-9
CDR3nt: TGTGCCGGCTCCGGGACAGGGGTCTACAATGAGCAGTTCTTC
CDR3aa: CAGSGTGVYNEQFF

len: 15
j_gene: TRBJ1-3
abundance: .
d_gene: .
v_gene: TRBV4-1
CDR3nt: TGCGCCAGCAGCCGAGACAGAGGCTCTGGAAACACCATATATTTT
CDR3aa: CASSRDRGSGNTIYF

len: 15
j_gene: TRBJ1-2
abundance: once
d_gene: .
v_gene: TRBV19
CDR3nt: TGTGCCAGTAGTGCCGGGAGTACAGCTAACTATGGCTACACCTTC
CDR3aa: CASSAGSTANYGYTF

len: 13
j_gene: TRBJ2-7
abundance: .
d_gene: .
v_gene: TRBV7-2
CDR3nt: TGTGCCAGCAGCTTTGCCGCTATCGGAGGGCAGTACTTC
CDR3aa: CASSFAAIGGQYF